This T cell receptor (beta chain) was captured by sequencing in a study of T cell responses to AZD1222 COVID-19 vaccine (dated by TCRdb to the early 2020s). In terms of the full investigation: Because spike-specific TCR depth and breadth did not differ between the two schedules, AZD1222 recipients who got a second dose at roughly 4 weeks were pooled with those who got a second dose at roughly 12 weeks. TCR sequencing was performed for about 250 trial participants, of whom about 200 were given two doses of AZD1222 and roughly 25 were given two doses of MenACWY control vaccine. Enrollment into the trials was organized by age into subgroups of 18-55, 56-69 and 70-plus years, and those subgroups contained around 150, 28 and 57 TCR-sequenced participants, respectively. Here is what the overall study found, with its caveats: Vaccine-associated CD4 TCRs spanned the whole spike protein, with dominant responses in regions 160-218 and 743-854. Spike-specific TCR breadth and depth rose significantly after two AZD1222 doses compared with day 0 and with MenACWY recipients. Epitopes outside the regions mutated in the B.1.351 and B.1.1.7 variants were reportedly recognized by nearly half of the unique spike-specific TCRs. No day 14 peak-response samples were available, so repertoires were characterized only after the peak T cell response. The 56-69-year group was small, and its depth increase did not reach significance, likely because of low power. Most participants were white British and females outnumbered males, and the authors suggested that clonal diversity may have been underestimated. Conclusions about previously exposed vaccinees are limited, since just six AZD1222 recipients were seropositive for SARS-CoV-2 at baseline.

Deletion took 5 bases off V and 1 base off J, with a span of 17 bases between the germline ends. Inclusive of the bounding cysteine and phenylalanine, the CDR3 is 16 residues long. The DNA shown is the 48-base CDR3, in frame from base 1. CDR1 is given as MNHEY and CDR2 as SMNVEV, both from the germline V gene (reference sequence). The CDR3 regions of human TCRbeta chains were analyzed by immunosequencing. The original methods were these. Repertoire TCRs were matched against a reference library of SARS-CoV-2-specific TCRs generated with the MIRA antigen-specificity platform. Breadth was defined as the fraction of unique TCRs that were SARS-CoV-2-associated, and depth was defined as the fraction of total T cells that were SARS-CoV-2-associated. Using the MIRA data, every spike-specific TCR was mapped to the spike region that the TCR reacted to and assigned to either a CD4 or a CD8 class. Log10-transformed breadth and depth values were compared by one-way ANOVA with Sidak's multiple comparisons tests. The table comes from immuneACCESS by way of TCRdb, which keeps in-frame sequences with V and J called. Part of the clones is missing from these tables; in studies checked, under half for an unresolved V gene and the rest for unknown reasons. V, J and clone size are taken as reported in that table, and D and trimming were inferred from the DNA itself. This sample lists around 120,000 clones; 80% to 95% were detected once. Together, the top ten hold 13% to 15% of the sample.

The time point label of this sample denotes: baseline before first vaccination. Vaccinee samples came from UK trials COV001 and COV002, including a single-blind randomized controlled phase 2/3 trial of AZD1222 (ChAdOx1 nCoV-19) in healthy adults. For TCRbeta chain sequencing, PBMC samples were collected from trial participants at day 0 and at day 28 after the second dose. This clone has just a few counts. The specificity of this receptor is unknown. Nothing much larger sits one base from this clone, and base qualities are not available. This TCR derives from an adult in good health. The chain is encoded by TRBV27 joined to TRBJ2-5; 5 matching bases give a weak D call of TRBD1. This specimen consisted of peripheral blood, obtained on day 0 of AZD1222 vaccination. CDR3 loop: CASSPLIDRSQETQYF. Read as DNA, the sequence is TGTGCCAGCAGTCCGTTAATTGACAGAAGCCAAGAGACCCAGTACTTC.